A selection of T cell receptor beta chains follows, all from one sample in a study of blood T cell repertoires in COVID-19. The data were produced by immunoSEQ multiplex PCR, yet TCRdb's version contains in-frame clones alone and is incomplete. The sample records 65,000 to 70,000 clones, around 82% being singletons. Sequencing used peripheral blood. The receptors derive from a man of 80 years or more with active COVID-19. CDR3s include the opening cysteine and the closing phenylalanine or tryptophan. The D gene is left open where the match is weak. Size values are once, few and many counts, or a class for expanded clones, and some rows have none.

size	V	J	D	CDR3	DNA
NA	TRBV28	TRBJ2-7	TRBD1	CATRGRVEQYF	TGTGCCACTAGGGGGCGGGTCGAGCAGTACTTC
NA	TRBV2	TRBJ1-1	NA	CASSEERAVKAFF	TGTGCCAGCAGTGAAGAGCGGGCAGTAAAAGCTTTCTTT
once	TRBV19	TRBJ1-2	TRBD1	CASNFGQGYGYTF	TGTGCCAGTAACTTCGGACAGGGGTACGGCTACACCTTC
NA	TRBV5-4	TRBJ2-3	TRBD2	CASSLPAGLAPSTDTQYF	TGTGCCAGCAGCTTGCCCGCGGGACTAGCGCCAAGCACAGATACGCAGTATTTT
NA	TRBV6-5	TRBJ1-4	NA	CASSQLGPNEKLFF	TGTGCCAGCAGCCAACTGGGCCCAAATGAAAAACTGTTTTTT
NA	TRBV9	TRBJ2-5	NA	CASSASGHARIGETQYF	TGTGCCAGCAGCGCCAGTGGACATGCCCGAATCGGGGAGACCCAGTACTTC
NA	TRBV9	TRBJ2-3	TRBD1	CASSSQGSRGTDTQYF	TGTGCCAGCAGCTCACAGGGGAGTCGCGGCACAGATACGCAGTATTTT
once	TRBV29-1	TRBJ2-2	NA	CSAADRGGNTGELFF	TGCAGCGCCGCGGATCGAGGGGGTAACACCGGGGAGCTGTTTTTT
NA	TRBV9	TRBJ1-3	TRBD1	CASSAGGTGRGNTIYF	TGTGCCAGCAGCGCCGGTGGGACAGGCCGAGGAAACACCATATATTTT
few	TRBV11-2	TRBJ2-3	TRBD1	CASSFRGGRVKDTQYF	TGTGCCAGCAGCTTTCGAGGGGGCCGAGTTAAAGATACGCAGTATTTT
NA	TRBV3-1/TRBV3-2	TRBJ2-3	NA	CASSQDYGSTDTQYF	TGTGCCAGCAGCCAAGATTACGGGAGCACAGATACGCAGTATTTT
NA	TRBV18	TRBJ2-7	TRBD1	CASSARTGKYEQYF	TGTGCCAGCTCTGCCCGGACAGGGAAGTACGAGCAGTACTTC
NA	TRBV21-1	TRBJ2-3	NA	CASNCRDRVTDTQYF	TGTGCCAGCAACTGCCGGGACAGGGTTACAGATACGCAGTATTTT
NA	TRBV21-1	TRBJ2-5	NA	CASSSRAGRGHQETQYF	TGTGCCAGCAGCTCAAGGGCGGGCAGGGGCCACCAAGAGACCCAGTACTTC
once	TRBV18	TRBJ1-1	TRBD1	CASSPAEGAHTEAFF	TGTGCCAGCTCACCAGCCGAGGGGGCTCACACTGAAGCTTTCTTT
once	TRBV24-1	TRBJ2-3	NA	CATSDQGWDTQYF	TGTGCCACCAGTGATCAGGGATGGGATACGCAGTATTTT
few	TRBV18	TRBJ1-5	NA	CASSPETERPQHF	TGTGCCAGCTCACCGGAGACAGAGCGGCCCCAGCATTTT
once	TRBV3-1/TRBV3-2	TRBJ1-2	TRBD1	CASSRATPGQPDTF	TGTGCCAGCAGCCGCGCGACCCCGGGACAGCCAGACACCTTC
NA	TRBV10-3	TRBJ2-5	TRBD2	CAISGSGGGKQETQYF	TGTGCCATCAGTGGGTCTGGCGGGGGAAAGCAAGAGACCCAGTACTTC
NA	TRBV27	TRBJ2-1	TRBD2	CASSPLAGSYNEQFF	TGTGCCAGCAGTCCACTAGCGGGAAGCTACAATGAGCAGTTCTTC
NA	TRBV28	TRBJ2-7	TRBD2	CASTSGSGSSYEQYF	TGTGCCAGCACAAGCGGTAGCGGGTCCTCCTACGAGCAGTACTTC
NA	TRBV7-2	TRBJ2-5	NA	CASSSKTGPGETQYF	TGTGCCAGCAGCTCAAAGACAGGCCCCGGGGAGACCCAGTACTTC
NA	TRBV5-8	TRBJ2-7	NA	CASSSRRGAYEQYF	TGTGCCAGCAGCTCGAGGAGGGGAGCCTACGAGCAGTACTTC
NA	TRBV6-5	TRBJ1-1	NA	CASSRVGANTEAFF	TGTGCCAGCAGCCGCGTAGGAGCGAACACTGAAGCTTTCTTT
NA	TRBV5-1	TRBJ2-1	TRBD2	CASSFRTSGIYNEQFF	TGCGCCAGCAGCTTTAGGACTAGCGGGATCTACAATGAGCAGTTCTTC
NA	TRBV19	TRBJ1-1	NA	CASLLLGQGNTEAFF	TGTGCCAGTCTCCTTCTAGGTCAGGGGAACACTGAAGCTTTCTTT
NA	TRBV28	TRBJ2-2	NA	CASIPGGGGAAGELFF	TGTGCCAGCATTCCCGGGGGTGGAGGGGCCGCGGGGGAGCTGTTTTTT
NA	TRBV12-3/TRBV12-4	TRBJ1-2	NA	CASSFVGSGYTF	TGTGCCAGCAGTTTCGTAGGGAGCGGCTACACCTTC
NA	TRBV7-8	TRBJ2-3	NA	CASFRTTGDTQYF	TGTGCCAGCTTTCGGACAACAGGAGATACGCAGTATTTT
NA	TRBV9	TRBJ1-2	NA	CASSVGGYSYGYTF	TGTGCCAGCAGCGTGGGGGGTTACAGCTATGGCTACACCTTC
NA	TRBV5-4	TRBJ2-2	NA	CASSAGTPNTGELFF	TGTGCCAGCAGTGCCGGGACTCCGAACACCGGGGAGCTGTTTTTT